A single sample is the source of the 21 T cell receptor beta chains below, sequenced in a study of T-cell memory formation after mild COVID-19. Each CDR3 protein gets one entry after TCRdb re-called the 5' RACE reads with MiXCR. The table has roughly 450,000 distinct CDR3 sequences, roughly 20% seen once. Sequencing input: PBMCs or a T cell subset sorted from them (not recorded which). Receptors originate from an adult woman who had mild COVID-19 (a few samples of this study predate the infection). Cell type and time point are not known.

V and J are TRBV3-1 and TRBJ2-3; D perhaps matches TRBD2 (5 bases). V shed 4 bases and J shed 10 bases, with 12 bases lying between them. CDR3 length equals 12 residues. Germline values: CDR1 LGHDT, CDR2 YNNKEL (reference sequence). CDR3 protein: CASSPSGVAQYF. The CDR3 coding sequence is TGTGCCAGCAGCCCCTCCGGGGTGGCGCAGTATTTT.

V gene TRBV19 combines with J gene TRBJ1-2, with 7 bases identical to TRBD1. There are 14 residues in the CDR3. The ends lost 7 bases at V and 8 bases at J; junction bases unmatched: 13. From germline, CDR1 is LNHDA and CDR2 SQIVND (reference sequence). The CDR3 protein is CASMVRGRAGGYTF. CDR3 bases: TGTGCCAGTATGGTCAGGGGGAGAGCAGGGGGCTACACCTTC.

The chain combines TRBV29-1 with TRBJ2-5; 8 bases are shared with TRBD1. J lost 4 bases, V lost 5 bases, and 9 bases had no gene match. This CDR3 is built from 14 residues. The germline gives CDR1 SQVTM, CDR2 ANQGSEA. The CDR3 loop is CSVRTGTPGETQYF. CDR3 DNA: TGCAGCGTTCGGACAGGGACCCCCGGAGAGACCCAGTACTTC. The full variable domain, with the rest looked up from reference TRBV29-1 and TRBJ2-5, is SAVISQKPSRDICQRGTSLTIQCQVDSQVTMMFWYRQQPGQSLTLIATANQGSEATYESGFVIDKFPISRPNLTFSTLTVSNMSPEDSSIYLCSVRTGTPGETQYFGPGTRLLVL.

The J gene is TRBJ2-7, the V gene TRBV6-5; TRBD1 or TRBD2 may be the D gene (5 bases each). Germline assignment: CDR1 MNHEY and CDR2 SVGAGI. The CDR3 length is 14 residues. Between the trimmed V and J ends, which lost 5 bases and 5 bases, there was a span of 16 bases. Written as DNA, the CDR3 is TGTGCCAGCAGTCTCAACTCATGGGACGACGAGCAGTACTTC. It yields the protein CASSLNSWDDEQYF.

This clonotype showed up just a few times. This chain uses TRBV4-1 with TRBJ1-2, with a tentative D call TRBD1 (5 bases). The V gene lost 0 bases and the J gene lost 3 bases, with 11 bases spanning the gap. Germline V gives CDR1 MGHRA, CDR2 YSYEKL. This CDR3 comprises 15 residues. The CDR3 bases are TGCGCCAGCAGCCAAGATCTCCAGGGATACTATGGCTACACCTTC. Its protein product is CASSQDLQGYYGYTF.

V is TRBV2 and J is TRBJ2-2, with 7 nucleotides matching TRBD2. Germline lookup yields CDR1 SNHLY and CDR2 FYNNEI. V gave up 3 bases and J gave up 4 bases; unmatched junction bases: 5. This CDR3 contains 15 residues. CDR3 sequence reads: CASSEQGGSTGELFF. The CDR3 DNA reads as TGTGCCAGCAGTGAGCAAGGCGGGAGCACCGGGGAGCTGTTTTTT.

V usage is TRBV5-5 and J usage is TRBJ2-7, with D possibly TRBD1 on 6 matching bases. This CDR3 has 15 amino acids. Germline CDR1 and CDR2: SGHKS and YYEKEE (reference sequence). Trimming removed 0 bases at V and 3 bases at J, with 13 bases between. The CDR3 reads CASSLVPRDNYEQYF. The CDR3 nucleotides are TGTGCCAGCAGCTTGGTTCCCCGGGACAACTACGAGCAGTACTTC.

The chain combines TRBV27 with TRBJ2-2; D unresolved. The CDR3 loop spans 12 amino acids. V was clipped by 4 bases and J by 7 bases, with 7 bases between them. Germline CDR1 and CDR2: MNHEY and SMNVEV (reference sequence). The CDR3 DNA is TGTGCCAGCAGTTATCCCGGCGGGGAGCTGTTTTTT. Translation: CASSYPGGELFF.

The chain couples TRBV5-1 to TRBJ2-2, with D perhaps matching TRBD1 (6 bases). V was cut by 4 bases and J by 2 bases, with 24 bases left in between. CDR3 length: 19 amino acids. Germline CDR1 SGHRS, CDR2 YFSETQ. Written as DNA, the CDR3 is TGCGCCAGCAGCGACACAGACAGGTTCACGCATACCAACACCGGGGAGCTGTTTTTT. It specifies CASSDTDRFTHTNTGELFF. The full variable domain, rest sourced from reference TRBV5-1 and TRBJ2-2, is KAGVTQTPRYLIKTRGQQVTLSCSPISGHRSVSWYQQTPGQGLQFLFEYFSETQRNKGNFPGRFSGRQFSNSRSEMNVSTLELGDSALYLCASSDTDRFTHTNTGELFFGEGSRLTVL.

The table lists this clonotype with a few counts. In DNA form, the CDR3 reads TGTGCCATCAGGGAACCAGGGCTTTGGGTCGAGACCCAGTACTTC. Residues: CAIREPGLWVETQYF. The V gene is TRBV10-3, the J gene TRBJ2-5; tentative D call: TRBD1 (5 bases). The germline V gene has CDR1 ENHRY and CDR2 SYGVKD. V shed 6 bases and J shed 5 bases, with 19 bases lying between them. The CDR3 extends over 15 amino acids.

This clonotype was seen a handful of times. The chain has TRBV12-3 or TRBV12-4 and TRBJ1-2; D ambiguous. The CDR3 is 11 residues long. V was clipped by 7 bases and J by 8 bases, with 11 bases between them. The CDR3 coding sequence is TGTGCCAGCACAAGAACGGGAGGCTACACCTTC. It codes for CASTRTGGYTF.

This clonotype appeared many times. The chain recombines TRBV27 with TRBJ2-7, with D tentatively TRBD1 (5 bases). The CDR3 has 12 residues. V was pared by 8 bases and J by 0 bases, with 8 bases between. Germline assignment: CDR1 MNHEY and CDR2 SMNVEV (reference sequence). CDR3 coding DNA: TGTGCCAGCGGGGCAGTCTCCTACGAGCAGTACTTC. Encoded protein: CASGAVSYEQYF.

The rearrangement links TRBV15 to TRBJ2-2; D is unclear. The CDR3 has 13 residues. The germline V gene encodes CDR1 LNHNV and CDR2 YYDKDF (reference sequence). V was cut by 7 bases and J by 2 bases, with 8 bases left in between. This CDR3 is CATTNRNTGELFF. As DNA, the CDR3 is TGTGCCACCACCAATCGAAACACCGGGGAGCTGTTTTTT.

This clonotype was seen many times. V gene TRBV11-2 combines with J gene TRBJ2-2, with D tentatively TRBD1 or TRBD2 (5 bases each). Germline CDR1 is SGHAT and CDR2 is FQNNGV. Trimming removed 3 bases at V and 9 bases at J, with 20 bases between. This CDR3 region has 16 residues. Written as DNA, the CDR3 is TGTGCCAGCAGCTTCGTAAACCGGGACCATCGGAGGGAGCTGTTTTTT. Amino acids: CASSFVNRDHRRELFF.

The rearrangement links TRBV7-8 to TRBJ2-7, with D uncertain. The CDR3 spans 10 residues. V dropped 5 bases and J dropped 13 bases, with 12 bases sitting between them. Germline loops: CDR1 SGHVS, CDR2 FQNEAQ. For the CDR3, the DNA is TGTGCCAGCAGCCCGCCAACGGGTTACTTC. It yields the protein CASSPPTGYF.

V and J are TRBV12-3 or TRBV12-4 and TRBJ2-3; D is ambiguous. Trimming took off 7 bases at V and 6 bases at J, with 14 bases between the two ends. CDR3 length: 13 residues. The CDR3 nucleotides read TGTGCCAGCACCTGGAGCACTGAGGATACGCAGTATTTT. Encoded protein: CASTWSTEDTQYF.

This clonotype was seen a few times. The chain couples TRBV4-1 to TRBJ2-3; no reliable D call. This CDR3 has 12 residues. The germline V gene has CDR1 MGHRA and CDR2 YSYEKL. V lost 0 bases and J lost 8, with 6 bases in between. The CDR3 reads CASSQDTGTQYF. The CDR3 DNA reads TGCGCCAGCAGCCAAGATACCGGTACGCAGTATTTT.

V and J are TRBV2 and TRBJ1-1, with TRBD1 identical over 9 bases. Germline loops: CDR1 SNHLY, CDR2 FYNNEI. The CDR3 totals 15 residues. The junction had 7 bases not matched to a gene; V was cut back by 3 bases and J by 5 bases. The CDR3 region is CASSDETGGRTEAFF. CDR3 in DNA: TGTGCCAGCAGTGATGAGACAGGGGGGCGGACTGAAGCTTTCTTT. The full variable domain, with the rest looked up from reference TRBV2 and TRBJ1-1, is EPEVTQTPSHQVTQMGQEVILRCVPISNHLYFYWYRQILGQKVEFLVSFYNNEISEKSEIFDDQFSVERPDGSNFTLKIRSTKLEDSAMYFCASSDETGGRTEAFFGQGTRLTVV.

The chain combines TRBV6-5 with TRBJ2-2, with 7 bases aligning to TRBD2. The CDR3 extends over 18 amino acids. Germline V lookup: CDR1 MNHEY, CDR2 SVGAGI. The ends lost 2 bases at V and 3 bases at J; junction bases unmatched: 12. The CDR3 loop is CASSYRGDVEIDTGELFF. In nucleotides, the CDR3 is TGTGCCAGCAGTTACCGGGGGGACGTGGAGATCGACACCGGGGAGCTGTTTTTT.

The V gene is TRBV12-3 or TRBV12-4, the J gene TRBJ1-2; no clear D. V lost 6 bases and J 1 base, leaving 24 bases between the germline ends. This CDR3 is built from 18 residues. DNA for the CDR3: TGTGCCAGCAGCCCCAAGACGGGAGGGCTCCTGCATAACTATGGCTACACCTTC. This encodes CASSPKTGGLLHNYGYTF.

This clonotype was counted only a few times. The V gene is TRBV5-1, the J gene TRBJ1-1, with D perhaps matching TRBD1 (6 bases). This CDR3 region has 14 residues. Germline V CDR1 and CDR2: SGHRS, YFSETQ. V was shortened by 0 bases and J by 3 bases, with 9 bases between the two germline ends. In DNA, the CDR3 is TGCGCCAGCAGCTTGGGGACAGAATACACTGAAGCTTTCTTT. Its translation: CASSLGTEYTEAFF.